Below are 7 T cell receptor beta chains sequenced from a single sample in a study of beta chain features in type 1 diabetes. No cognate antigen is known for these TCRs. Study-wide results and limits: TCRB CDR3s from Type 1 diabetes patients were moderately but significantly shorter in all four CD4+ subsets.

Sequencing targeted expressed TCRB transcripts, as all isolated RNA had been reverse transcribed. TCRdb's copy holds only in-frame clones and misses some; the assay was immunoSEQ multiplex PCR. The sample contains roughly 260,000 clones, approximately 20% of which appear only once. Specimen: naive CD4+ T cells from blood. The receptor source for this set is a woman aged 40-49 years with type 1 diabetes.

A remark on this clone: Other DNA sequences in this specimen translate into the identical CDR3. The chain uses TRBV9 and TRBJ1-2; 8 bases match TRBD1. CDR1 is SGDLS, CDR2 YYNGEE, per germline. This CDR3 is built from 14 residues. The V gene end was trimmed by 4 bases and the J gene end by 2 bases; junction bases not matched to a gene: 4. CDR3 coding DNA: TGTGCCAGCAGCCCTGGACAGGGAAACTATGGCTACACCTTC. It specifies CASSPGQGNYGYTF.

There are a few counts of this clone. This chain connects TRBV5-6 to TRBJ2-1; D might be TRBD2 (6 bases). The germline V gene has CDR1 SGHDT and CDR2 YYEEEE. The length of the CDR3 is 17 residues. V lost 0 bases to trimming and J lost 0 bases, with 13 bases between them. The CDR3 DNA sequence: TGTGCCAGCAGCTTGGAGGAGGGGAAACTCTCCTACAATGAGCAGTTCTTC. Translating gives CASSLEEGKLSYNEQFF.

The chain couples TRBV2 to TRBJ1-2, with 10 bases matching TRBD1. CDR3 length: 15 residues. With 7 bases clipped from V and 7 bases from J, the junction kept 12 bases outside the gene matches. CDR1 and CDR2 from the germline V gene are SNHLY and FYNNEI. CDR3 sequence (DNA): TGTGCCAGCATCCTGATTCTGACAGGGGGCTTTGGCTACACCTTC. It yields the protein CASILILTGGFGYTF.

This clone was seen a few times. The V gene is TRBV18, the J gene TRBJ2-5, with 7 nucleotides matching TRBD1. Trimming at V came to 6 bases and at J to 4 bases, leaving 8 bases not matched to a gene. This CDR3 is 14 amino acids long. Germline lookup yields CDR1 KGHSH and CDR2 LQKENI. CDR3 in DNA: TGTGCCAGCTCCCGAGGGACAGCCCCAGAGACCCAGTACTTC. Its protein is CASSRGTAPETQYF.

The chain joins TRBV27 to TRBJ2-7; 10 nucleotides agree with TRBD1. V shed 0 bases and J 3 bases; nucleotides not matched to a gene: 2. The CDR3 loop spans 15 amino acids. Germline lookup yields CDR1 MNHEY and CDR2 SMNVEV (reference sequence). This chain's CDR3 is CASSLSGQGYYEQYF. The CDR3 nucleotides read TGTGCCAGCAGTTTATCGGGACAGGGGTACTACGAGCAGTACTTC.

In its sample, this clone was seen a few times. This chain links TRBV7-9 with TRBJ2-7, with 14 bases fitting TRBD2. The CDR3 length is 16 residues. The J segment lost 2 bases and the V segment lost 5 bases, leaving 5 bases of the junction unmatched. Germline CDR1 SEHNR, CDR2 FQNEAQ (reference sequence). In DNA form, the CDR3 reads TGTGCCAGCAGCCCGGCGGGACTAGCGGGAGCCTACGAGCAGTACTTC. Its protein is CASSPAGLAGAYEQYF.

J is TRBJ1-4 and V is TRBV30; no clear D. Per germline, CDR1 GTSNPN and CDR2 SVGIG (reference sequence). Trimming left V 3 bases short and J 5 bases short, with 16 bases between. The CDR3 spans 15 residues. CDR3 sequence reads: CAWRTPGSGNEKLFF. In DNA form, the CDR3 reads TGTGCCTGGAGGACCCCGGGCTCGGGGAATGAAAAACTGTTTTTT.